This T cell receptor beta chain is from a study of blood T cell repertoires in COVID-19. Across the study: The cDNA or gDNA used as material had been derived from T cells, B-cell-depleted T cells, or PBMCs.

The CDR3 has 15 residues. Germline V CDR1 and CDR2: MNHEY, SVGAGI. The V and J ends lost 5 bases and 0 bases, in that order; junction bases with no gene match: 4. Followed longitudinally, the Seattle patients had been enrolled during active infection. Original data processing: Amplification with reference gene primers provided the estimates of nucleated cell counts. Here immunoSEQ multiplex PCR was the method, and the copy in TCRdb shows in-frame clones only, minus some. Clone size and the V and J calls come from that table; the DNA yielded D and trimming. The sample includes a few hundred thousand clones, 88% of them seen just once.

V gene TRBV6-5 combines with J gene TRBJ2-4; 7 positions agree with TRBD1. The clonotype comes from a man between 50 and 59 years old with COVID-19, enrolled during active disease. Material for sequencing was peripheral blood. For the CDR3, the DNA is TGTGCCAGCAGTCAAACAGGGGTAGCCAAAAACATTCAGTACTTC. The encoded protein is CASSQTGVAKNIQYF.